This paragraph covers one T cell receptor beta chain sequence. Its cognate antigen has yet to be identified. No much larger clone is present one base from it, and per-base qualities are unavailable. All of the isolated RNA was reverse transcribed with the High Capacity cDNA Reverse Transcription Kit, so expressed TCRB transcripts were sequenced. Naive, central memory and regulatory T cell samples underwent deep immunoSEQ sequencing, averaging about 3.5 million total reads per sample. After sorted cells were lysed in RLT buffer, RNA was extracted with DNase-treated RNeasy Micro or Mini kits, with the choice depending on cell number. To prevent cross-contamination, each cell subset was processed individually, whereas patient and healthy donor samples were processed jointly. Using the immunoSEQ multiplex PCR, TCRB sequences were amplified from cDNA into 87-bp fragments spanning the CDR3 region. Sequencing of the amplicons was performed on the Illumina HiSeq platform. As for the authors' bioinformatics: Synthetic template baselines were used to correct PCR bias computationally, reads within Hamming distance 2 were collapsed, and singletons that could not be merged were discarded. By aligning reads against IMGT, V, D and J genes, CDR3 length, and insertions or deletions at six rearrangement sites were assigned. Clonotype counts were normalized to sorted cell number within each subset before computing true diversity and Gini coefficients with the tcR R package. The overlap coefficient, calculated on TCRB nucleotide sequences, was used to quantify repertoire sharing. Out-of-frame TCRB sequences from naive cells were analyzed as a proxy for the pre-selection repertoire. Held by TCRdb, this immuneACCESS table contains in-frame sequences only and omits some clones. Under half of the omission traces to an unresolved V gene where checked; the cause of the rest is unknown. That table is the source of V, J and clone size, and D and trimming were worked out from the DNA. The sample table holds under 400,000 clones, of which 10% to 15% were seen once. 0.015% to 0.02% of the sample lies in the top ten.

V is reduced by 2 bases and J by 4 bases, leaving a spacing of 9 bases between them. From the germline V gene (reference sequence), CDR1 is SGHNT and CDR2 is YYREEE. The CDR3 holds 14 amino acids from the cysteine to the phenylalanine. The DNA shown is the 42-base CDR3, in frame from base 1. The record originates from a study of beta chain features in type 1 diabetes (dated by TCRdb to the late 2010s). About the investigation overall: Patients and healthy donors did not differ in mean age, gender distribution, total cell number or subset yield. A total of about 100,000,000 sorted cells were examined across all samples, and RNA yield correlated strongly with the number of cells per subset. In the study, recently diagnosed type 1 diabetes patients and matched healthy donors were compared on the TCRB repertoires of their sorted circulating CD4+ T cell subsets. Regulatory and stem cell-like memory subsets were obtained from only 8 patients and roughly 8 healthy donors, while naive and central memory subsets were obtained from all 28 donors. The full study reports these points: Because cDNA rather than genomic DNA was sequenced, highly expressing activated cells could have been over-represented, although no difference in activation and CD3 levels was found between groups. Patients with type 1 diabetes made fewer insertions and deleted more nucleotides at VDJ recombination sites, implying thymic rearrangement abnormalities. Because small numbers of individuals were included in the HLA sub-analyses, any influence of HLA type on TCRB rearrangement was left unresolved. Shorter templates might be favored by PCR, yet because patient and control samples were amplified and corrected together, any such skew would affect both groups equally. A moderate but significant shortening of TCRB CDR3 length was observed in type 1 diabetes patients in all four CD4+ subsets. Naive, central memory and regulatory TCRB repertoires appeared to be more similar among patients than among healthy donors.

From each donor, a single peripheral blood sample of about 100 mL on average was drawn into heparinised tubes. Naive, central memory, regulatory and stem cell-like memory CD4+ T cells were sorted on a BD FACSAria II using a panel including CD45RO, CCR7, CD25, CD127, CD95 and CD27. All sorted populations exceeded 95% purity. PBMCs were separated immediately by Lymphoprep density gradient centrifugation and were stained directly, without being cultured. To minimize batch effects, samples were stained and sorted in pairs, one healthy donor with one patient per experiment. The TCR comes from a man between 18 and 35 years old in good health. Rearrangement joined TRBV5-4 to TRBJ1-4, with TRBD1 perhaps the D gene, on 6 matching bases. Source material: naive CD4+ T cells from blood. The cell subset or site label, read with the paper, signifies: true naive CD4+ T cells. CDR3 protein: CASSLGQFNEKLFF. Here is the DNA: TGTGCCAGCAGCTTAGGACAGTTTAATGAAAAACTGTTTTTT.